Sequencing of this T cell receptor (beta chain) was carried out in a study of blood T cells in healthy people across ages. Study-level results: Measured against age, TCR beta diversity per million T cells decreased in a roughly linear manner. Both higher diversity and more naive CD4+ cells marked long-lived donors when set against aged donors.

The use of a sample-barcoded 5' primer and a J-beta primer mix characterized a second PCR of 7 to 11 cycles. The template-switch adaptor, which had 12 random nucleotides, put a tag on each cDNA molecule. From the 5' RACE reads, TCRdb called clonotypes with MiXCR, one entry per CDR3 protein. The sample lists about 800,000 distinct CDR3 sequences, about three fifths occurring once. Researchers report isolating at least 6 million PBMCs per sample. A note on this clonotype: Antigen specificity is unknown.

V lost 8 bases and J 11 bases, leaving 27 bases between the germline ends. Germline-derived CDR1 and CDR2 are MNHEY and SVGAGI. This CDR3 is 15 amino acids long. This chain uses TRBV6-5 with TRBJ2-5, with D perhaps TRBD2 (6 bases). This sequence originates from a man in his thirties or forties in good health. Sequencing used blood. The CDR3, as DNA: TGTGCCAGCCCCGGTTCGGTACGGGACTTTGCGGAGCAGTACTTC. As protein: CASPGSVRDFAEQYF.